The clone carrying this T cell receptor (beta chain) was detected ten times or more. The antigen is undetermined. This record belongs to a study of T cells in Graves' hyperthyroidism and ophthalmopathy. Researchers amplified the TCR beta CDR3 regions from RNA transcripts. The TCR CDR3 first-round RT-PCR relied on the HTBI primer set. MiXCR, run by TCRdb on the multiplex PCR reads, gives a single entry per CDR3 protein. Among about 400,000 distinct CDR3 sequences listed, approximately 15% were seen once. Overall study results and limits: Peripheral blood also featured most of the thyroid clonotypes expanded above 0.001.

This CDR3 is 16 amino acids long. Trimming shortened V by 5 bases and J by 0 bases, and 15 bases separated the two germline ends. The V gene's germline CDR1 is SGHTA and CDR2 FQGTGA. The sample taken for sequencing was blood. This rearrangement joins TRBV7-3 to TRBJ2-3; D is uncertain. The sequence came from a man aged 18 to 35 with Graves' ophthalmopathy. Written as DNA, the CDR3 is TGTGCCAGCAGCCAACTGTGGCGGTCTAGCACAGATACGCAGTATTTT. Translated: CASSQLWRSSTDTQYF.